This T cell receptor (beta chain) originates from a study of blood T cell repertoires in COVID-19. Overall study: T cells, B-cell-depleted T cells, or PBMCs provided the cDNA or gDNA that served as material.

The method was immunoSEQ multiplex PCR; TCRdb's version includes in-frame clones alone and lacks a portion of them. The repertoire holds hundreds of thousands of clones, with 85% as singletons. Cohort 3 recovered donors had two negative PCRs, clearance, or symptom resolution. Germline CDR1 is MNHEY and CDR2 is SMNVEV (reference sequence). Trimming at V came to 3 bases and at J to 0 bases, leaving 11 bases not matched to a gene. CDR3 length: 19 amino acids. This chain uses TRBV27 with TRBJ2-3, with TRBD2 matching over 11 bases. Sequenced: PBMCs or T cells enriched from blood (not recorded which). The sequence came from a woman in her 50s who had recovered from COVID-19. The CDR3 region has the DNA TGTGCCAGCAGTTTCCGATATCTAGCGGGGGGTGCTAGCACAGATACGCAGTATTTT. Amino acid sequence: CASSFRYLAGGASTDTQYF.